This T cell receptor beta chain emerged from a study of T cell changes during pregnancy in multiple sclerosis. Data came from immunoSEQ multiplex PCR; TCRdb stores just in-frame clones and leaves some out. The sample has tens of thousands of clones, roughly 94% seen once; the top ten hold about 1%. CDR1 and CDR2 from the germline V gene are MNHEY and SVGAGI. The J segment lost 7 bases and the V segment lost 2 bases, leaving 8 bases of the junction unmatched. The CDR3 sequence is 14 residues long. The source is a female donor in good health, enrolled as a control in a pregnancy study. This chain links TRBV6-5 with TRBJ2-7; 7 bases map to TRBD1. Sequencing was performed on peripheral blood, taken in the second trimester of pregnancy. CDR3 coding DNA: TGTGCCAGCAGTTACGGTCAGGGGGTTCAGGAGCAGTACTTC. Translated: CASSYGQGVQEQYF.